These 32 T cell receptor beta chains share one sample of origin, sequenced in a study of tumor-infiltrating lymphocytes in primary liver carcinoma. With approximately 500 ng total RNA as template and a constant-region primer, TCR beta cDNA was made. Amplification in three nested multiplex PCR rounds with slightly modified ARM-PCR gave rise to TCR beta libraries. Investigators reported that the first two PCR rounds, at approximately 11 cycles each, used TRBV1-TRBV30 forward primers with a C-beta reverse primer. From the multiplex PCR reads, TCRdb called clonotypes with MiXCR, one entry per CDR3 protein. The sample carries 250,000 to 400,000 distinct CDR3 sequences, 65% recorded once. Germline DNA was also extracted, and blood RNA was taken from unsorted whole blood. Material for sequencing was peripheral blood. The origin of the receptors is a man aged 40-49 years with primary liver carcinoma and hepatitis B virus infection.

The rearrangement uses TRBV25-1 and TRBJ1-1; a possible D gene is TRBD1 (5 bases). V was clipped by 4 bases and J by 5 bases, with 11 bases between them. The V gene's germline CDR1 is MGHDK and CDR2 SYGVNS. The CDR3 covers 13 residues. The CDR3: CASSGYRGTEAFF. The CDR3 DNA reads as TGTGCCAGCAGTGGCTACCGGGGGACTGAAGCTTTCTTT.

Turning to this clonotype: Compared with germline, one end of the junction differs, possibly owing to a read error. This chain uses TRBV6-2 or TRBV6-3 with TRBJ1-1; 8 bases match TRBD1. This CDR3 has 15 amino acids. The germline gives CDR1 MNHEY, CDR2 SVGEGT. CDR3 coding DNA: TGTGCCAGCAGTTATGTGAACAGGGGGAACACTGAAACTTTCTTT. The encoded protein is CASSYVNRGNTETFF.

The genes are TRBV5-4 and TRBJ2-1; 10 bases agree with TRBD1. The V and J ends lost 6 bases and 8 bases, in that order; junction bases with no gene match: 8. Germline CDR1 and CDR2: SGHNT and YYREEE (reference sequence). This CDR3 has 14 amino acids. CDR3 DNA: TGTGCCAGCAACACGCGACAGGGGGCTGATGAGCAGTTCTTC. Translated, it gives CASNTRQGADEQFF.

Note on this clonotype: The junction departs from the called germline gene at one end, perhaps through a read error. The chain uses TRBV29-1 and TRBJ2-1; 11 positions agree with TRBD2. The CDR3 runs 14 residues. CDR1 and CDR2 from the germline V gene are SQVTM and ANQGSEA. CDR3 amino acids: CSVTRTSGLNEQFF. Here the CDR3 DNA reads TGCAGCGTTACCAGGACTAGCGGGCTCAATGAGCAATTCTTC.

This chain uses TRBV11-2 with TRBJ2-5, with D perhaps TRBD2 (5 bases). Trimming removed 7 bases at V and 5 bases at J, with 20 bases between. The CDR3 is made up of 15 amino acids. Germline V gene sequence: CDR1 SGHAT, CDR2 FQNNGV. The CDR3 here is CASTLLVGSGETQYF. DNA of the CDR3: TGTGCCAGCACCTTGCTAGTGGGATCGGGGGAGACCCAGTACTTC. Full variable domain (rest looked up from reference TRBV11-2 and TRBJ2-5): EAGVAQSPRYKIIEKRQSVAFWCNPISGHATLYWYQQILGQGPKLLIQFQNNGVVDDSQLPKDRFSAERLKGVDSTLKIQPAKLEDSAVYLCASTLLVGSGETQYFGPGTRLLVL.

This clonotype turned up a few times. Given a much more abundant clone one base away, this may be a read error. CDR3 nucleotide sequence: TGTGCCAGCAGTTACAAATTTCGGCAGACCTACGAGCAGTACTTC. Its protein product is CASSYKFRQTYEQYF. The V and J genes are TRBV6-2 or TRBV6-3 and TRBJ2-7; no definite D call. Germline CDR1 is MNHEY and CDR2 is SVGEGT. Trimming removed 2 bases at V and 2 bases at J, with 13 bases between. This CDR3 contains 15 residues.

Regarding this clonotype: An end of the junction differs from the germline gene, which may be a read error. J is TRBJ1-2 and V is TRBV14; D remains unclear. Germline loops: CDR1 SGHDN, CDR2 FVKESK. The CDR3 is 16 amino acids. In nucleotides, the CDR3 is TGTGCCGGCAGCCATGATCGCGGCGTCCTAATAGGGGGCTACACCTTC. Its protein product is CAGSHDRGVLIGGYTF.

The gene calls are TRBV10-2 and TRBJ2-7; maybe TRBD2 (6 bases). CDR1 is WSHSY and CDR2 is SAAADI in the germline V gene. This CDR3 comprises 13 residues. The CDR3 nucleotides are TGCACCACACGACGCGGGACTGCCTACGAGCAGTACTTC. Translating gives CTTRRGTAYEQYF.

Notes on this clonotype: At one boundary the junction diverges from the germline segment, which might be a read error. The genes are TRBV6-5 and TRBJ2-3; D not resolved. Per germline, CDR1 MNHEY and CDR2 SVGAGI. The CDR3 extends over 14 amino acids. The CDR3 reads CASRFRTGTDTQYF. CDR3 DNA: TGTGCCAGCAGATTCAGGACCGGCACAGATACGCAATATTTT.

This chain uses TRBV7-8 with TRBJ2-7, with D maybe TRBD2 (6 bases). Germline V lookup: CDR1 SGHVS, CDR2 FQNEAQ. V was clipped by 5 bases and J by 0 bases, with 20 bases between them. There are 17 residues in the CDR3. Here the CDR3 reads CASSPTSGGRHSYEQYF. As DNA, the CDR3 is TGTGCCAGCAGCCCCACCTCCGGGGGTAGGCACTCCTACGAGCAGTACTTC.

In the case of this clonotype: A much larger clone lies one base from this, so it may be a read error. The chain has TRBV28 and TRBJ2-5; a possible D gene is TRBD2 (5 bases). Germline CDR1 MDHEN, CDR2 SYDVKM. This CDR3 comprises 13 residues. This CDR3 reads CVSKRTSAETQYF. DNA for the CDR3: TGTGTCAGCAAACGAACTAGTGCGGAGACCCAGTACTTC.

This clonotype was detected ten times or more. Here the CDR3 DNA reads TGTGCCAGCAGTACCGGGACGAGCAATCAGCCCCAGCATTTT. Translated, it gives CASSTGTSNQPQHF. This sequence joins TRBV6-5 and TRBJ1-5, with D possibly TRBD1 on 5 matching bases. Germline V CDR1 and CDR2: MNHEY, SVGAGI. Trimming removed 5 bases at V and 1 base at J, with 9 bases between. This CDR3 comprises 14 residues.

This clonotype appeared many times. This chain joins TRBV6-2 or TRBV6-3 and TRBJ2-7; possibly TRBD2 for D (6 bases). From germline, CDR1 is MNHEY and CDR2 SVGEGT. The CDR3 spans 15 residues. V lost 3 bases and J lost 0, with 12 bases in between. CDR3 region: CASSYSGGISYEQYF. The CDR3 nucleotides are TGTGCCAGCAGTTATTCGGGCGGGATCTCCTACGAGCAGTACTTC.

This clonotype has a count of ten or more. This CDR3 reads CASSQDGGNEKLFF. CDR3 bases: TGTGCCAGCAGCCAAGATGGGGGGAATGAAAAACTGTTTTTT. The chain links TRBV4-2 to TRBJ1-4, with D perhaps TRBD1 (5 bases). The V gene lost 0 bases and the J gene lost 5 bases, with 7 bases spanning the gap. The CDR3 is 14 residues long. From germline, CDR1 is LGHNA and CDR2 YNFKEQ.

This clonotype was detected only a few times. This may be a read error, as it is one base from a much larger clone. The V and J genes are TRBV29-1 and TRBJ2-3, with D unclear. This CDR3 is 11 amino acids long. CDR1 SQVTM and CDR2 ANQGSEA come from the germline V gene. The CDR3 region has the DNA TGCAACGTTGTTTACACAGATACGCAGTATTTT. Translated, it gives CNVVYTDTQYF.

Here the CDR3 reads CASIGGSRNNEQFF. As DNA, the CDR3 is TGTGCCAGCATAGGAGGATCAAGGAACAATGAGCAGTTCTTC. This chain links TRBV28 with TRBJ2-1; D perhaps matches TRBD2 (5 bases). V lost 7 bases and J lost 5, with 15 bases in between. Germline V lookup: CDR1 MDHEN, CDR2 SYDVKM. CDR3 length equals 14 residues.

The table lists this clonotype with a few counts. The chain uses TRBV6-2 or TRBV6-3 and TRBJ2-2; weak D call: TRBD2 (6 bases). The V end was cut by 2 bases, the J end by 1 base, with 14 bases between. This CDR3 spans 17 amino acids. The germline CDR1 and CDR2 sequences are MNHEY and SVGEGT. The CDR3 DNA reads as TGTGCCAGCAGTTACCCCCGAGTAGCGGAGAACACCGGGGAGCTGTTTTTT. This encodes CASSYPRVAENTGELFF.

This clonotype was observed a single time. Likely a read error: the CDR3 ends without its conserved phenylalanine or tryptophan. V gene TRBV11-2 combines with J gene TRBJ2-5; D unclear. This CDR3 contains 14 residues. V was trimmed by 5 bases and J by 5 bases, leaving 15 bases between them. Germline loops: CDR1 SGHAT, CDR2 FQNNGV. The DNA of the CDR3 is TGTGCCAGCAGCCGCGAAGTTTCTCATGAGACCCAGTACTCC. This gives the protein CASSREVSHETQYS.

Of note for this clonotype: Since no conserved phenylalanine or tryptophan closes the CDR3, a read error is the likely cause. The genes are TRBV11-2 and TRBJ1-1, with D tentatively TRBD1 (6 bases). The V gene's germline CDR1 is SGHAT and CDR2 FQNNGV. V shed 7 bases and J shed 0 bases, with 15 bases lying between them. The CDR3 has 15 residues. CDR3 region: CASNPNRALNTEAFS. In DNA, the CDR3 is TGTGCCAGCAACCCAAACAGGGCTTTGAACACTGAAGCTTTCTCT.

V usage is TRBV6-5 and J usage is TRBJ1-1; D may be TRBD1 (5 bases). The V gene lost 3 bases and the J gene lost 0 bases, with 14 bases spanning the gap. There are 16 residues in the CDR3. Germline V gene lookup returns CDR1 MNHEY and CDR2 SVGAGI. The CDR3 DNA reads TGTGCCAGCAGTTATTGGAGGCCAGGGTTGAACACTGAAGCTTTCTTT. It yields the protein CASSYWRPGLNTEAFF.

Notes on this clonotype: The missing conserved phenylalanine or tryptophan at the end of this CDR3 makes a read error likely. The chain combines TRBV5-5 with TRBJ2-3, with a possible D match to TRBD2 (6 bases). The ends were cut back, 2 bases at V and 4 bases at J, with 14 bases in the middle. CDR1 and CDR2 from the germline V gene are SGHKS and YYEKEE (reference sequence). The CDR3 contains 15 residues. The CDR3 here is CASSFTSGSPDTQYL. CDR3 bases: TGTGCCAGCAGCTTTACTTCCGGGAGCCCAGATACGCAGTATTTA.

In its sample, this clonotype was seen a few times. The chain employs TRBV6-5 and TRBJ2-7; 7 bases are a match to TRBD1. The CDR3 runs to 17 residues. With V trimmed by 5 bases and J by 0 bases, 13 bases remained unmatched. The germline CDR1 and CDR2 sequences are MNHEY and SVGAGI. The CDR3 bases are TGTGCCAGCAGTCAGCGACAGGGCCCCCAGAGCTCCTACGAGCAGTACTTC. This gives the protein CASSQRQGPQSSYEQYF.

Notes on this clonotype: A much more abundant neighbour one base away suggests this may be a read error. V usage is TRBV6-6 and J usage is TRBJ1-5, with TRBD1 as a possible D gene (5 bases). V was shortened by 2 bases and J by 8 bases, with 13 bases between the two germline ends. Germline CDR1 is MNHNY and CDR2 is SVGAGI (reference sequence). This CDR3 comprises 14 residues. The CDR3 loop is CASSYPPVGEPQHF. The CDR3 DNA sequence: TGTGCCAGCAGTTACCCCCCTGTGGGGGAGCCCCAGCATTTT.

The chain recombines TRBV29-1 with TRBJ2-4; D is possibly TRBD2 (5 bases). Germline values: CDR1 SQVTM, CDR2 ANQGSEA. The CDR3 loop spans 12 amino acids. Deletions cut 7 bases from V and 8 bases from J, with 15 bases between. CDR3 sequence (DNA): TGCAGCGCAACGGGGTCTTCAGACATTCAGTACTTC. Translating gives CSATGSSDIQYF. The complete variable domain, with remaining parts taken from reference TRBV29-1 and TRBJ2-4, reads SAVISQKPSRDICQRGTSLTIQCQVDSQVTMMFWYRQQPGQSLTLIATANQGSEATYESGFVIDKFPISRPNLTFSTLTVSNMSPEDSSIYLCSATGSSDIQYFGAGTRLSVL.

As to this clonotype: At one end the junction does not follow the germline gene, possibly because of a read error. The rearrangement joins TRBV11-3 to TRBJ2-2; 10 bases map to TRBD2. Germline assignment: CDR1 SGHNT and CDR2 YENEEA. CDR3 length equals 17 residues. CDR3 residues: CASNLDSLAGDSGELFF. CDR3 bases: TGCGCCAGCAACTTAGATTCTCTAGCGGGAGACTCCGGGGAGCTGTTTTTT.

Notes on this clonotype: This sequence may be a read error, since a much larger clone differs from it by one base. The chain has TRBV10-3 and TRBJ1-1; perhaps TRBD1 as D (5 bases). V was trimmed by 4 bases and J by 6 bases, leaving 12 bases between them. Germline CDR1 ENHRY, CDR2 SYGVKD. The CDR3 covers 13 residues. CDR3 loop: CAISGGVGAEAFF. The DNA of the CDR3 is TGTGCCATCAGTGGGGGGGTTGGCGCTGAAGCTTTCTTT.

This clonotype has at least ten counts. The chain couples TRBV6-2 or TRBV6-3 to TRBJ2-7; 7 bases agree with TRBD2. The CDR3 is 14 residues long. Trimming cost V 6 bases and J 3 bases; bases outside gene matches: 8. CDR1 is MNHEY and CDR2 is SVGEGT in the germline V gene. CDR3 in amino acids: CASRPASGRYEQYF. For the CDR3, the DNA is TGTGCCAGCAGACCCGCTAGCGGACGCTACGAGCAGTACTTC.

For this clonotype: It may be a read error: a sequence one base away is much more abundant. CDR3 protein: CASNSGLAAHNEQFF. DNA of the CDR3: TGTGCCAGCAATTCCGGACTAGCGGCCCACAATGAGCAGTTCTTC. This chain connects TRBV12-3 or TRBV12-4 to TRBJ2-1, with 10 positions matching TRBD2. Unmatched junction bases numbered 8, after V lost 7 bases and J lost 5 bases. CDR3 length: 15 residues.

A word on this clonotype: The conserved phenylalanine or tryptophan is not found at the CDR3 terminus, so this likely reflects a read error. The chain is built from TRBV29-1 and TRBJ2-7; D may be TRBD1 (6 bases). CDR1 and CDR2 (germline): SQVTM, ANQGSEA. The CDR3 totals 12 residues. V lost 4 bases and J lost 3, with 10 bases in between. The CDR3 sequence is CSVVIQGYEQYL. CDR3 coding DNA: TGCAGCGTTGTGATACAGGGCTACGAGCAGTACCTC.

Concerning this clonotype: A much larger clonotype is one base distant, so this may be a read error. V gene TRBV14 combines with J gene TRBJ2-3; 8 bases fit TRBD2. Germline CDR1 and CDR2: SGHDN and FVKESK. The CDR3 sequence is 15 residues long. CDR3 sequence (DNA): TGTGCCAGCAGCCGACGGACTAGCCCCGGGGATACGCGGTATTTT. This translates into CASSRRTSPGDTRYF.

The chain employs TRBV7-6 and TRBJ2-5, with 15 nucleotides matching TRBD2. CDR3 size: 16 residues. The germline V gene has CDR1 SGHVS and CDR2 FNYEAQ. V gave up 4 bases and J gave up 4 bases; unmatched junction bases: 4. In nucleotides, the CDR3 is TGTGCCAGCAGCTCAAAGGGACTAGCGGGAGGAGAGACCCAGTACTTC. It codes for CASSSKGLAGGETQYF.

As for this clonotype: This may be a read error, as it is one base from a much larger clone. V usage is TRBV6-2 or TRBV6-3 and J usage is TRBJ2-2; 7 bases fit TRBD2. V lost 4 bases to trimming and J lost 5 bases; unmatched junction nucleotides: 7. Germline values: CDR1 MNHEY, CDR2 SVGEGT. This CDR3 spans 15 amino acids. As DNA, the CDR3 is TGTGCCAGCAGTTGTGTCGGGAGGTGGACCGGGGAGCTGTTTTTT. Translated, it gives CASSCVGRWTGELFF.